This passage covers 5 T cell receptor beta chains from one sample sequenced in a study of blood T cell repertoires in COVID-19. Clones were read by immunoSEQ multiplex PCR, and TCRdb kept only the in-frame ones, dropping some. The data contain some 700,000 clones, more than 80% of them singletons. Sequenced material: peripheral blood. The source is a young woman with acute or convalescent COVID-19.

The chain employs TRBV5-5 and TRBJ2-1; TRBD2 matches 13 bases. The CDR3 runs 17 residues. Germline CDR1 SGHKS, CDR2 YYEKEE (reference sequence). The V gene end was trimmed by 4 bases and the J gene end by 0 bases; junction bases not matched to a gene: 4. CDR3 amino acids: CASSPRLAGGSYNEQFF. The CDR3 region has the DNA TGTGCCAGCAGCCCCAGACTAGCGGGGGGCTCCTACAATGAGCAGTTCTTC.

The rearrangement uses TRBV19 and TRBJ1-3; TRBD1 agrees at 8 bases. This CDR3 is built from 16 residues. Germline assignment: CDR1 LNHDA and CDR2 SQIVND (reference sequence). After removal of 4 bases from V and 0 bases from J, the junction contained 5 bases not matched to a gene. In DNA form, the CDR3 reads TGTGCCAGTAGTACCCTAGGACAGGGCTCTGGAAACACCATATATTTT. Protein: CASSTLGQGSGNTIYF.

The CDR3 DNA reads as TGTGCCAGTAGGCCCCCGGGACAGGCTAACTATGGCTACACCTTC. Translated, it gives CASRPPGQANYGYTF. The J gene is TRBJ1-2, the V gene TRBV19, with 8 positions matching TRBD1. After removal of 6 bases from V and 0 bases from J, the junction contained 6 bases not matched to a gene. This CDR3 is built from 15 residues. The germline CDR1 and CDR2 sequences are LNHDA and SQIVND (reference sequence).

The chain recombines TRBV12-2 with TRBJ1-4; TRBD1, as called in the table, went unchecked against the DNA. TRBV12-2 is a pseudogene segment. The CDR3 is 16 residues long. As DNA, the CDR3 is TGTGCAAGTCGCTCCCCTAACAGGGATAGGAGTGAAAAACTGTTTTTT. Translation: CASRSPNRDRSEKLFF.

The genes are TRBV7-8 and TRBJ2-7, with a tentative D call TRBD2 (7 bases). Germline loops: CDR1 SGHVS, CDR2 FQNEAQ. This CDR3 spans 17 amino acids. The V end lost 7 bases, the J end lost 2 bases, and 24 bases lay between the germline ends. The CDR3 loop reads CASNSLFTGRGTYEQYF. CDR3 bases: TGTGCCAGCAATAGCCTCTTCACAGGGAGGGGGACCTACGAGCAGTACTTC.